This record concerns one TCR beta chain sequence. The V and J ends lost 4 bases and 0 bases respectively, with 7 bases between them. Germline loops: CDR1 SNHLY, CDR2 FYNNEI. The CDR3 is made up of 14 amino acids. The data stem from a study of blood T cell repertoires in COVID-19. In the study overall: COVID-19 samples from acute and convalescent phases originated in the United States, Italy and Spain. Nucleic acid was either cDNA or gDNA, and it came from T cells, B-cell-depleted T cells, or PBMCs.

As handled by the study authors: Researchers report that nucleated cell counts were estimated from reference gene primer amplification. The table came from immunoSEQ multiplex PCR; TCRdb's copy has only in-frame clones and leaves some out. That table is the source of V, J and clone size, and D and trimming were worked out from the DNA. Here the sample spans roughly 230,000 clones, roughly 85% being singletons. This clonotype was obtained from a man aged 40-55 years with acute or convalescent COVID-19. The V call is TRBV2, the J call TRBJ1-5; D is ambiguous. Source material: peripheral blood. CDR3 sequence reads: CASSGANSNQPQHF. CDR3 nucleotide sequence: TGTGCCAGCAGTGGGGCGAATAGCAATCAGCCCCAGCATTTT.